The rows below give T cell receptor beta chains drawn from one sample of a study of shared clonotypes between healthy human individuals. The assay was immunoSEQ multiplex PCR, and TCRdb's table has in-frame clones only and misses some. Among about 2.1 million clones listed, just under 95% were seen once. Sample: naive CD8+ T cells from PBMCs. The receptors here all came from a man between 18 and 35 years old in good health. Some clones in this sample may be carry-over from other donors' samples. Both conserved end residues are part of each CDR3. The order of the fields is clone size, D gene, J gene, V gene, CDR3 DNA, CDR3 protein. The D gene is left open where the match is weak. Rows give clone size only sometimes, using once, few, many, or a class for an expanded clone.

clone size: NA; D gene: NA; J gene: TRBJ2-5; V gene: TRBV19; CDR3 DNA: TGTGCCAGTAGTCCCGGGGGACTTACTATACTCCAAGAGACCCAGTACTTC; CDR3 protein: CASSPGGLTILQETQYF
clone size: NA; D gene: TRBD2; J gene: TRBJ2-2; V gene: TRBV27; CDR3 DNA: TGTGCCAGCGGTAGCGGGAGTCACGCGAACACCGGGGAGCTGTTTTTT; CDR3 protein: CASGSGSHANTGELFF
clone size: NA; D gene: NA; J gene: TRBJ1-5; V gene: TRBV27; CDR3 DNA: TGTGCCAGCAGTTTATCGTGGGGTCAGCCCCAGCATTTT; CDR3 protein: CASSLSWGQPQHF
clone size: NA; D gene: NA; J gene: TRBJ1-2; V gene: TRBV7-8; CDR3 DNA: TGTGCCAGCAGCTTAGTAAGGACAGACGCTAACTATGGCTACACCTTC; CDR3 protein: CASSLVRTDANYGYTF
clone size: NA; D gene: NA; J gene: TRBJ2-7; V gene: TRBV10-3; CDR3 DNA: TGTGCCATCAGTCAAACTACTAGCCGAGACGCCTACGAGCAGTACTTC; CDR3 protein: CAISQTTSRDAYEQYF
clone size: NA; D gene: NA; J gene: TRBJ1-2; V gene: TRBV7-9; CDR3 DNA: TGTGCCAGCAGGGGGACTTCTGGGGGCTACACCTTC; CDR3 protein: CASRGTSGGYTF
clone size: NA; D gene: NA; J gene: TRBJ2-2; V gene: TRBV27; CDR3 DNA: TGTGCCAGCAGTTTCCAGATTACCGGGGAGCTGTTTTTT; CDR3 protein: CASSFQITGELFF
clone size: NA; D gene: TRBD1; J gene: TRBJ1-1; V gene: TRBV4-1; CDR3 DNA: TGCGCCAGCAGCCGTTCCCCCGGGACAGGCAAGATGAACACTGAAGCTTTCTTT; CDR3 protein: CASSRSPGTGKMNTEAFF
clone size: NA; D gene: TRBD2; J gene: TRBJ2-3; V gene: TRBV6-5; CDR3 DNA: TGTGCCAGCAGCTTAATAGCGGGATTGTCAGATACGCAGTATTTT; CDR3 protein: CASSLIAGLSDTQYF
clone size: once; D gene: NA; J gene: TRBJ2-3; V gene: TRBV7-9; CDR3 DNA: TGTGCCAGCAGCACCAGGGGGGAGAGAACAGATACGCAGTATTTT; CDR3 protein: CASSTRGERTDTQYF
clone size: NA; D gene: TRBD2; J gene: TRBJ2-3; V gene: TRBV5-6; CDR3 DNA: TGTGCCAGCAGCTTGCTCGCGGGAGTAGGGGCAGATACGCAGTATTTT; CDR3 protein: CASSLLAGVGADTQYF
clone size: NA; D gene: NA; J gene: TRBJ2-7; V gene: TRBV27; CDR3 DNA: TGTGCCAGCAGTTGGGGACAATCCTACGAGCAGTACTTC; CDR3 protein: CASSWGQSYEQYF
clone size: NA; D gene: TRBD2; J gene: TRBJ2-5; V gene: TRBV27; CDR3 DNA: TGTGCCAGCAGTTTAATTGGGACTAGCGGGATTAAAGGGGAGACCCAGTACTTC; CDR3 protein: CASSLIGTSGIKGETQYF
clone size: NA; D gene: NA; J gene: TRBJ2-7; V gene: TRBV27; CDR3 DNA: TGTGCCAGCAGTTGGGACCGGGCCTACGAGCAGTACTTC; CDR3 protein: CASSWDRAYEQYF
clone size: NA; D gene: TRBD1; J gene: TRBJ2-2; V gene: TRBV27; CDR3 DNA: TGTGCCAGCAGTGGGGACAGGCTATACACCGGGGAGCTGTTTTTT; CDR3 protein: CASSGDRLYTGELFF
clone size: NA; D gene: NA; J gene: TRBJ2-7; V gene: TRBV7-9; CDR3 DNA: TGTGCCAGCAGCGGAGGAGTAGGAGACGACTCCTACGAGCAGTACTTC; CDR3 protein: CASSGGVGDDSYEQYF
clone size: NA; D gene: NA; J gene: TRBJ2-7; V gene: TRBV5-1; CDR3 DNA: TGCGCCAGCAGCTTGAACCTCAACTCGGGAGTGGGTGAGCAGTACTTC; CDR3 protein: CASSLNLNSGVGEQYF
clone size: NA; D gene: NA; J gene: TRBJ2-6; V gene: TRBV6-1; CDR3 DNA: TGTGCCAGCAGCCCCAGGGTTTCTGGGGCCAACGTCCTGACTTTC; CDR3 protein: CASSPRVSGANVLTF
clone size: NA; D gene: TRBD1; J gene: TRBJ2-2; V gene: TRBV27; CDR3 DNA: TGTGCCAGCAGCCGGGGACAGGGGGCCGCCGGGGAGCTGTTTTTT; CDR3 protein: CASSRGQGAAGELFF
clone size: NA; D gene: NA; J gene: TRBJ2-2; V gene: TRBV27; CDR3 DNA: TGTGCCAGCAGCCCCTACAGCGGCACCGGGGAGCTGTTTTTT; CDR3 protein: CASSPYSGTGELFF
clone size: NA; D gene: NA; J gene: TRBJ2-7; V gene: TRBV27; CDR3 DNA: TGTGCCAGCAGCCCCAGTCCAAACGCTTACGAGCAGTACTTC; CDR3 protein: CASSPSPNAYEQYF
clone size: NA; D gene: NA; J gene: TRBJ1-6; V gene: TRBV29-1; CDR3 DNA: TGCAGCGTTGTACACAGCCCGGTCCTCCACTTT; CDR3 protein: CSVVHSPVLHF
clone size: NA; D gene: NA; J gene: TRBJ2-6; V gene: TRBV1; CDR3 DNA: TGCACCAGCAGCCGGAGGGAAGAGGCCAACGTCCTGACTTTC; CDR3 protein: CTSSRREEANVLTF
clone size: NA; D gene: NA; J gene: TRBJ2-1; V gene: TRBV7-2; CDR3 DNA: TGTGCCAGCAGCTTAGAACAGGGATACAATGAGCAGTTCTTC; CDR3 protein: CASSLEQGYNEQFF
clone size: NA; D gene: NA; J gene: TRBJ2-5; V gene: TRBV7-3; CDR3 DNA: TGTGCCAGCAGCTTAATGGGCGCGGAAGAGACCCAGTACTTC; CDR3 protein: CASSLMGAEETQYF
clone size: NA; D gene: NA; J gene: TRBJ1-5; V gene: TRBV6-5; CDR3 DNA: TGTGCCAGCAGCGTCACAGAGAATAGCAATCAGCCCCAGCATTTT; CDR3 protein: CASSVTENSNQPQHF
clone size: NA; D gene: NA; J gene: TRBJ2-2; V gene: TRBV7-9; CDR3 DNA: TGTGCCAGCAGCTTAGCGCGGTACACCGGGGAGCTGTTTTTT; CDR3 protein: CASSLARYTGELFF
clone size: NA; D gene: TRBD1; J gene: TRBJ2-5; V gene: TRBV27; CDR3 DNA: TGTGCCAGCAGTTTAAGCGGGACAGGGATCGCGACCCAGTACTTC; CDR3 protein: CASSLSGTGIATQYF
clone size: NA; D gene: NA; J gene: TRBJ1-2; V gene: TRBV27; CDR3 DNA: TGTGCCAGCAGCCCTACACAGTCTTACTATGGCTACACCTTC; CDR3 protein: CASSPTQSYYGYTF
clone size: NA; D gene: NA; J gene: TRBJ1-2; V gene: TRBV29-1; CDR3 DNA: TGCAGCGCCTTGACAGGTCCTAACTATGGCTACACCTTC; CDR3 protein: CSALTGPNYGYTF
clone size: NA; D gene: TRBD2; J gene: TRBJ2-1; V gene: TRBV6-5; CDR3 DNA: TGTGCCAGCAGTACACCGGGACTAGCGGGACGCGAGCAGTTCTTC; CDR3 protein: CASSTPGLAGREQFF
clone size: once; D gene: NA; J gene: TRBJ2-7; V gene: TRBV7-9; CDR3 DNA: TGTGCCAGCAGTTTTGAGGGGAACGAGCAGTACTTC; CDR3 protein: CASSFEGNEQYF
clone size: NA; D gene: NA; J gene: TRBJ2-7; V gene: TRBV4-1; CDR3 DNA: TGCGCCAGCAGCCAAGAGCATGTGGGAGCCCTCTCCTACGAGCAGTACTTC; CDR3 protein: CASSQEHVGALSYEQYF
clone size: NA; D gene: NA; J gene: TRBJ1-1; V gene: TRBV6-1; CDR3 DNA: TGTGCCAGCGGTATGAGGGCAGGGAGAGACACTGAAGCTTTCTTT; CDR3 protein: CASGMRAGRDTEAFF